This T cell receptor beta chain was sequenced during a study of identifying expanded T cells in peripheral blood. Repertoires were generated with immunoSEQ multiplex PCR, while TCRdb's copy carries only in-frame clones and drops some. This table holds around 84,000 clones, approximately 90% found once. The length of the CDR3 is 11 residues. V was cut by 8 bases and J by 4 bases, with 8 bases left in between. Germline V gene data show CDR1 as ENHRY and CDR2 as SYGVKD. The V call is TRBV10-3, the J call TRBJ1-2, with D perhaps TRBD1 (5 bases). This clonotype originated in a person aged 18 to 70 in good health. Sequenced material: blood. Written as DNA, the CDR3 is TGTGCCATCTCCGACAGCTATGGCTACACCTTC. Translating gives CAISDSYGYTF.